This T cell receptor beta chain was obtained from a study of shared clonotypes between healthy human individuals. Study background: Three CD4 naive, three CD4 memory, two CD8 naive and one CD8 memory plate were used per donor.

The donors were all Caucasian adults (living in Nashville, Tennessee). Some clones are missing from TCRdb's copy, which holds only in-frame ones; the method was immunoSEQ multiplex PCR. The repertoire holds about 2.4 million clones, with approximately 93% as singletons. This clone has just one count. This TCR derives from a man aged 18-30 years in good health. Some clones in this sample may be carry-over from other donors' samples. Source material: naive CD4+ T cells from PBMCs. The subset was: CD45RA+ positively selected.

The CDR3 region has the DNA TGTGCCAGTAGTAAAGGGACTAGCGGGAGAGTGGATACGCAGTATTTT. The encoded protein is CASSKGTSGRVDTQYF. This chain uses TRBV19 with TRBJ2-3; TRBD2 aligns across 14 bases. Germline V lookup: CDR1 LNHDA, CDR2 SQIVND (reference sequence). CDR3 length: 16 amino acids. J gave up 6 bases and V 4 bases, and 6 bases lay outside the gene matches.